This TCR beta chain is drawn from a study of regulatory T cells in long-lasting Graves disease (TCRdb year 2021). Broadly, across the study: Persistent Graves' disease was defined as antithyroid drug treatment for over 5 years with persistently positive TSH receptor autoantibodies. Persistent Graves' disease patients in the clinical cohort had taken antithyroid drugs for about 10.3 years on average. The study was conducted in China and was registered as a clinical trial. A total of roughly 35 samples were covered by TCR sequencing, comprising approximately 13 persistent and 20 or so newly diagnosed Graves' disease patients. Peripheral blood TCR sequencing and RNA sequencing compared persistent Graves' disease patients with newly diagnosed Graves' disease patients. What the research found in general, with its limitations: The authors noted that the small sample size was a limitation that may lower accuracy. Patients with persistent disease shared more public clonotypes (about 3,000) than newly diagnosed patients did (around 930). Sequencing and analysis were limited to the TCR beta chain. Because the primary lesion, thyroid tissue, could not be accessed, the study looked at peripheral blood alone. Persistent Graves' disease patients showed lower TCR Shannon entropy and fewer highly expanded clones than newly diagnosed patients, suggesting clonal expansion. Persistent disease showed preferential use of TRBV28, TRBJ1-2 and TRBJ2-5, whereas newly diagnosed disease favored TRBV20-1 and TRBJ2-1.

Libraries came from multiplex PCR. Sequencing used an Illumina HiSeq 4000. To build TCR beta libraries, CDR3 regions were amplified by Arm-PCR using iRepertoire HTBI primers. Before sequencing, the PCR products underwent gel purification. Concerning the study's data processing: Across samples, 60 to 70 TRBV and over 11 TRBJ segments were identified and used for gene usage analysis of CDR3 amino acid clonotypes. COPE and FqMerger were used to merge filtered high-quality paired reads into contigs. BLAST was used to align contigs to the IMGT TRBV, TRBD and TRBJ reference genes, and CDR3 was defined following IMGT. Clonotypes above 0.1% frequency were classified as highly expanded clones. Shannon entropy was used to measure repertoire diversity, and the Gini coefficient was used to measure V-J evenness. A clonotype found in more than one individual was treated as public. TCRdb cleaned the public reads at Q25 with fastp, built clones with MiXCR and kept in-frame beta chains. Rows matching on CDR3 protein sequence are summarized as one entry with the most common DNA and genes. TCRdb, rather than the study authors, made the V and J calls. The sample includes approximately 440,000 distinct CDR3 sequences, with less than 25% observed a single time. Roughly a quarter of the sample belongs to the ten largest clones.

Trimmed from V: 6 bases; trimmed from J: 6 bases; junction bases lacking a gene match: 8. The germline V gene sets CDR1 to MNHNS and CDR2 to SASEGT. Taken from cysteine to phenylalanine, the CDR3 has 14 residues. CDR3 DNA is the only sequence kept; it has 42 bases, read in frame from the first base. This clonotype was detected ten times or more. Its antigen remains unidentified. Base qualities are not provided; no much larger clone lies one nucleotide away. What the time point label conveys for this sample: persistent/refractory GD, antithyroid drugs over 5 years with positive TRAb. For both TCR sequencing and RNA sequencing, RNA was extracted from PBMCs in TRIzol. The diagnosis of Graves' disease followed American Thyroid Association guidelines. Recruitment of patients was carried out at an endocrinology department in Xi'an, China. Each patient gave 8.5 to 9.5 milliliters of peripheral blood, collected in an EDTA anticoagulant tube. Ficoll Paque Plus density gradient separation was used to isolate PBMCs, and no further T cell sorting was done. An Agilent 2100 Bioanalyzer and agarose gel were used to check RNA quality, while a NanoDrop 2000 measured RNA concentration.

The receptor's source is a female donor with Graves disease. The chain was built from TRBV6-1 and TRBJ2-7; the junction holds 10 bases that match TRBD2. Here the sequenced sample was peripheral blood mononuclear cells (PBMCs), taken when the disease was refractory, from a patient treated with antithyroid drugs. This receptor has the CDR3 CASSLAGVGAEQYF. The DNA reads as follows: TGTGCCAGCAGCCTAGCGGGAGTGGGGGCCGAGCAGTACTTC.